The clone carrying this TCR beta chain appeared once. Antigen specificity is unknown. The table came from immunoSEQ multiplex PCR; TCRdb's copy has only in-frame clones and leaves some out. This table holds more than 10,000 clones, roughly 80% found once. Deletions cut 5 bases from V and 3 bases from J, with 17 bases between. This CDR3 has 15 amino acids. Germline CDR1 SEHNR, CDR2 FQNEAQ (reference sequence). This sample is drawn from a study of blood T cell dynamics during melanoma immunotherapy. General study results and limits: At W3, later disease-control patients showed bifurcated PBMC repertoire changes, unlike progressors.

Regarding time point: week 3, after first cycle of checkpoint inhibitor. No patient had earlier systemic cancer treatment, concurrent immunosuppressants, or another active cancer. This chain links TRBV7-9 with TRBJ2-7; weak D call: TRBD1 (6 bases). The clonotype comes from a human donor with melanoma. Sequencing was performed on blood, taken from a patient treated with checkpoint blockade. The CDR3 DNA reads as TGTGCCAGCAGCCAAGCCTGGGCAGGGGACTACGAGCAGTACTTC. Its protein product is CASSQAWAGDYEQYF.